This T cell receptor beta chain was observed in a study of OX40 agonist ivuxolimab in advanced cancers. At the level of the study: The dose of intravenous ivuxolimab that patients received every 2 weeks ranged from 0.01 to 10 mg/kg. Broader study findings: Not determined was the antigen specificity of the expanded peripheral T cells. Low clonal expansion, among the lowest seen, marked partial responders at 0.1-3.0 mg/kg.

Notes on this clone: Its antigen is not identified.

The repertoire was sequenced with immunoSEQ multiplex PCR; TCRdb's copy has only in-frame clones and lacks some. Of 65,000 to 90,000 clones detected, almost 90% appear once; the ten largest clones hold 0.75% to 0.95%. The V end lost 6 bases, the J end lost 0 bases, and 8 bases lay between the germline ends. Per germline, CDR1 SQVTM and CDR2 ANQGSEA. This CDR3 is built from 13 residues. V is TRBV29-1 and J is TRBJ2-2; D is ambiguous. This specimen consisted of CD4+ or CD8+ T cells sorted from blood, obtained in a trial of the OX40 agonist ivuxolimab. The sequence came from an adult with an advanced solid tumor such as melanoma, head and neck, liver or kidney cancer. The CDR3 reads CSVNGPNTGELFF. In DNA, the CDR3 is TGCAGCGTAAACGGACCGAACACCGGGGAGCTGTTTTTT.